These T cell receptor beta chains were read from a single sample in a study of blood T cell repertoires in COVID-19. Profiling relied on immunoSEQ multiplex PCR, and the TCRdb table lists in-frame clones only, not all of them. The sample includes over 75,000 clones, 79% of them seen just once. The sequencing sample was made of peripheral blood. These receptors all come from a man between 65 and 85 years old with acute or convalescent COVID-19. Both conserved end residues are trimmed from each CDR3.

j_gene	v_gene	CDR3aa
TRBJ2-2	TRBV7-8	ASSLPTGELF
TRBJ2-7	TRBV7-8	ASSPRDYHSEQY
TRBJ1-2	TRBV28	ASRGQGANYGYT
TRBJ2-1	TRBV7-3	ASSQPGLLSEQF
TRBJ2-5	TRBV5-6	ASSFRDRGFETQY
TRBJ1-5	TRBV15	ATSTVLRGNQPQH
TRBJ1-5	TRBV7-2	ASSVDTGAGNQPQH
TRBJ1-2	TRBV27	ASSLSAGYGYT
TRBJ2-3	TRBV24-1	ATSDRTSGPSTDTQY
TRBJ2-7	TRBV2	ASRWTGGAYEQY
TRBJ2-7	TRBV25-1	ASSEWGGYHEQY
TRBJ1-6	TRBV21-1	ASPCPLNSPLH
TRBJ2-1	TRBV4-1	ASSPLDGGYEQF
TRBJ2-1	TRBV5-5	ASSPDSPGYNEQF
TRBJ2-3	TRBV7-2	ASSLGLGGGTDTQY
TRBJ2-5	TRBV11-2	ASSSGQGVQETQY
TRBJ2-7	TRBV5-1	ASSLEGGGLYEQY
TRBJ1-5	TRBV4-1	ASSQEGNGGGNQPQH
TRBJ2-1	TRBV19	ASTGTGGYNEQF
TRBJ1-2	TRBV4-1	ASSQDGPGKMGYT
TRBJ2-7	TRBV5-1	ASSSTGVEQY
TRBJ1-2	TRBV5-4	ASSLPGRRNYGYT
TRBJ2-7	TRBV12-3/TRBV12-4	ASSLGRDEQY
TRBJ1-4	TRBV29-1	SVAAGQLNEKLF
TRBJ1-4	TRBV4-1	ASSQDPGVGRDEKLF
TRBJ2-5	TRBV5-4	ASSGQDSQETQY
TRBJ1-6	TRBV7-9	ASSHEDSNSPLH
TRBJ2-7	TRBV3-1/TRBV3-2	ASSQVDRDSEQY
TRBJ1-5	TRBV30	AWSRGNQPQH
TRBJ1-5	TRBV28	ASRSLDTGGNQPQH
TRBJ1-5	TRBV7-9	ASSVRGRGRANQPQH
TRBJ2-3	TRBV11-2	ASSLAWGADTQY
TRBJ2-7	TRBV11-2	ASSSGLLSSYEQY
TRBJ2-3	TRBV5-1	ASSFGQSYTDTQY
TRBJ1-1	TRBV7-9	ASSLIGQGNTEAF
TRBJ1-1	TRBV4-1	ASSQAQGTEAF
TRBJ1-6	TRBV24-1	ATSDLDRVSSYNSPLH
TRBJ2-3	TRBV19	ASSRGGAIDTQY